The next 2 T cell receptor delta chains were all read from a single sample in a study of gamma-delta T cells after stem cell transplantation. TCRdb made new clone calls on the RT-PCR reads using CATT. Among roughly 1,200 delta-chain clones listed, about a sixth were seen once. The source material was gamma-delta T cells. The receptors shown here come from a human donor. It is not recorded whose cells these are; they may come from a transplant donor.

Concerning this clone: A read error is likely here: a far larger clone is one base away. This chain connects TRDV2 to TRDJ1; TRDD3 agrees at 7 bases. Germline CDR1 is GEAIGNYY and CDR2 is EKD. This CDR3 comprises 15 residues. The junction had 4 bases not matched to a gene; V was cut back by 0 bases and J by 1 base. The CDR3 DNA follows: TGTGCCTGTGACACCCTGGGGGCTTCCACCGATAAACTCATCTTT. It specifies CACDTLGASTDKLIF.

This clone is deemed large. This chain links TRDV2 with TRDJ1, with TRDD3 matching over 8 bases. J gave up 2 bases and V 0 bases, and 10 bases lay outside the gene matches. Per germline, CDR1 GEAIGNYY and CDR2 EKD. The CDR3 consists of 17 residues. The CDR3 nucleotides are TGTGCCTGTGACACCGTGCGCGGGATACGAACGACCGATAAACTCATCTTT. Translating gives CACDTVRGIRTTDKLIF.